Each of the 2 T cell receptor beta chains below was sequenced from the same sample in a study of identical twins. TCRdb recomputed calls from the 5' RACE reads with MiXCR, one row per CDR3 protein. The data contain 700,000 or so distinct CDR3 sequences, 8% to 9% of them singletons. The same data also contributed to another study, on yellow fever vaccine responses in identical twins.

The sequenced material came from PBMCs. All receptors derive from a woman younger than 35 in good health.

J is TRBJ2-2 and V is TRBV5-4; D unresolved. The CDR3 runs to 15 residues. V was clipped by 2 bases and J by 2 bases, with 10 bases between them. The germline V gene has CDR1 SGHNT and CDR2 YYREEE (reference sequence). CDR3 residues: CASSFGRANTGELFF. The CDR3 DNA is TGTGCCAGCAGCTTCGGAAGGGCCAACACCGGGGAGCTGTTTTTT.

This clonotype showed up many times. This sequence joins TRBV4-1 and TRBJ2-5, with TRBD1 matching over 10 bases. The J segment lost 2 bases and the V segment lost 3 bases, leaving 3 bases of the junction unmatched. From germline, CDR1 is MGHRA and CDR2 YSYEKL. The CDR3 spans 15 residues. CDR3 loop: CASSHRDRGQETQYF. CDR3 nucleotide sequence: TGCGCCAGCAGCCACCGGGACAGGGGACAAGAGACCCAGTACTTC.